These 2 T cell receptor beta chains were sequenced from one sample in a study of Graves' ophthalmopathy and Graves' hyperthyroidism. From RNA, the CDR3 regions of TCR beta chains were amplified and sequenced. First-round RT-PCR used HTBI primers; second-round multiplex PCR followed. Using its own MiXCR run on the multiplex PCR reads, TCRdb lists one record per CDR3 protein. Counted here are about 48,000 distinct CDR3 sequences, over 45% occurring once; the ten biggest clones make up approximately 20%. What was sequenced was peripheral blood. Receptors were obtained from an adult man with Graves' ophthalmopathy.

V gene TRBV5-6 combines with J gene TRBJ2-3; TRBD1 agrees at 7 bases. Losses at the gene ends were 6 bases for V and 5 bases for J; bases not matched to a gene: 15. The CDR3 runs to 16 residues. The V gene's germline CDR1 is SGHDT and CDR2 YYEEEE. The CDR3 DNA follows: TGTGCCAGCACCGACAGGGATTCAGTGTTCGTAGATACGCAGTATTTT. Translated: CASTDRDSVFVDTQYF.

J is TRBJ2-5 and V is TRBV7-3; the match to TRBD2 covers 14 bases. The germline gives CDR1 SGHTA, CDR2 FQGTGA. The CDR3 totals 16 residues. The V and J ends lost 5 bases and 7 bases, in that order; junction bases with no gene match: 9. This CDR3 reads CASSPQTSGRAGTQYF. The CDR3 DNA follows: TGTGCCAGCAGCCCCCAGACTAGCGGGAGGGCGGGGACCCAGTACTTC.